One sample yielded the 29 T cell receptor beta chains listed below, sequenced in a study of cytomegalovirus exposure and HLA in healthy donors. PCR involved 60 Vbeta and 13 Jbeta primers. TCRdb keeps only in-frame clones here, not all; method: immunoSEQ multiplex PCR. Seen here are about 55,000 clones, about 84% observed once, and the top ten hold about 1.5%. The sample comprised PBMCs. The receptors derive from a female donor in good health and CMV-seronegative.

Worth noting for this clone: The junction departs from the called germline gene at one end, perhaps through a read error. The rearrangement joins TRBV6-1 to TRBJ2-7; D is uncertain. The CDR3 sequence is 12 residues long. Germline V gives CDR1 MNHNS, CDR2 SASEGT. CDR3 in DNA: TGTGCCAGCAGGGCCGTAGGATCCTGGGCAAAGTTC. It encodes CASRAVGSWAKF.

A few counts support this clone. One end of the junction does not line up with germline, which may come from a read error. The V call is TRBV6-1, the J call TRBJ2-7, with 7 bases identical to TRBD1. CDR1 is MNHNS, CDR2 SASEGT, per germline. This CDR3 contains 11 residues. CDR3 residues: CASGVGQKQNF. The CDR3 DNA reads TGTGCCAGCGGCGTGGGACAGAAACAAAACTTC.

The V gene is TRBV2, the J gene TRBJ2-1, with D uncertain. This CDR3 has 14 amino acids. Trimming left V 4 bases short and J 4 bases short, with 11 bases between. Germline V gives CDR1 SNHLY, CDR2 FYNNEI. The CDR3 bases are TGTGCCAGCAGTGGAGAGCAAGATTACAATGAGCAGTTCTTC. Residues: CASSGEQDYNEQFF.

V gene TRBV5-1 combines with J gene TRBJ1-4; a weak D match, TRBD1 (5 bases). CDR3 size: 15 residues. V lost 2 bases, J lost 4 bases, and 12 bases lay in between. The germline V gene encodes CDR1 SGHRS and CDR2 YFSETQ. This chain's CDR3 is CASSFAQGLNEKLFF. As DNA, the CDR3 is TGCGCCAGCAGCTTTGCCCAGGGCCTTAATGAAAAACTGTTTTTT.

The chain is built from TRBV7-9 and TRBJ1-3, with D possibly matching TRBD1 (5 bases). The CDR3 runs to 18 residues. Germline V gene data show CDR1 as SEHNR and CDR2 as FQNEAQ (reference sequence). Trimming stripped 0 bases from V and 0 bases from J, with 15 bases between. The CDR3 here is CASSLAALDRASGNTIYF. Here the CDR3 DNA reads TGTGCCAGCAGCTTAGCAGCCTTAGACAGAGCCTCTGGAAACACCATATATTTT.

This sequence joins TRBV4-1 and TRBJ2-7; D is possibly TRBD1 (5 bases). V lost 1 base and J lost 9, with 19 bases in between. This CDR3 spans 15 amino acids. Germline V lookup: CDR1 MGHRA, CDR2 YSYEKL. Written as DNA, the CDR3 is TGCGCCAGCAGCCAAGCTTGGTCAGGGCTTGGATGGCAGTACTTC. Encoded protein: CASSQAWSGLGWQYF.

Regarding this clone: At one end, the junction sequence differs from germline, possibly due to a read error. The CDR3 nucleotides are TGCAGTGCTCCATACGGGAGGGGGCCGCTTTTT. Its protein product is CSAPYGRGPLF. V usage is TRBV20-1 and J usage is TRBJ1-4, with TRBD1 matching over 7 bases. CDR3 length: 11 residues. Germline CDR1 reads DFQATT; CDR2 reads SNEGSKA (reference sequence).

V usage is TRBV25-1 and J usage is TRBJ2-7; TRBD1 agrees at 7 bases. V trimming: 6 bases; J trimming: 4 bases; junction bases outside the gene matches: 6. Germline CDR1 reads MGHDK; CDR2 reads SYGVNS. The CDR3 is 13 amino acids. The DNA of the CDR3 is TGTGCCAGCAGCCCACGGGACAGATACGAGCAGTACTTC. Amino acids: CASSPRDRYEQYF.

V is TRBV12-5 and J is TRBJ2-2, with 8 bases fitting TRBD1. This CDR3 is built from 16 residues. Germline trimming cut 5 bases from V and 0 bases from J; bases unmatched to any gene: 5. Per the germline V gene, CDR1 is LGHNT and CDR2 is FRNRAP. The CDR3 region is CASGGGQVTNTGELFF. Written as DNA, the CDR3 is TGTGCTAGTGGTGGGGGACAGGTCACGAACACCGGGGAGCTGTTTTTT.

The gene calls are TRBV30 and TRBJ1-1; possible D gene TRBD1, 6 bases. This CDR3 contains 17 residues. Germline CDR1 is GTSNPN and CDR2 is SVGIG (reference sequence). V lost 8 bases, J lost 5 bases, and 30 bases lay in between. CDR3 DNA sequence: TGTGCCCGCCTGAAGGGGGGGGCAAAATCCGGCGGGACTGAAGCTTTCTTT. The encoded protein is CARLKGGAKSGGTEAFF.

V and J are TRBV9 and TRBJ2-7; weak D call: TRBD1 (5 bases). The V gene's germline CDR1 is SGDLS and CDR2 YYNGEE. V gave up 0 bases and J gave up 2 bases, with 12 bases separating them. The CDR3 sequence is 15 residues long. In DNA, the CDR3 is TGTGCCAGCAGCGTAGATCAGGGAACCACCTACGAGCAGTACTTC. Its protein product is CASSVDQGTTYEQYF.

The rearrangement links TRBV6-1 to TRBJ2-7; 7 nucleotides agree with TRBD1. The CDR3 is 12 residues long. V gave up 6 bases and J gave up 2 bases; unmatched junction bases: 1. Germline CDR1 reads MNHNS; CDR2 reads SASEGT. The DNA for the CDR3 is TGTGCCAGCAGGCAGGGGGCCTACGAGCAGTACTTC. Translation gives CASRQGAYEQYF.

The chain is built from TRBV7-9 and TRBJ2-7; D remains unclear. Germline values: CDR1 SEHNR, CDR2 FQNEAQ (reference sequence). This CDR3 region has 14 residues. Trimming removed 1 base from V and 1 base from J, with 8 bases in between. The CDR3 here is CASSLGLLSYEQYF. CDR3 nucleotides: TGTGCCAGCAGCTTAGGCCTACTATCCTACGAGCAGTACTTC. The full variable domain, rest sourced from reference TRBV7-9 and TRBJ2-7, is DTGVSQNPRHKITKRGQNVTFRCDPISEHNRLYWYRQTLGQGPEFLTYFQNEAQLEKSRLLSDRFSAERPKGSFSTLEIQRTEQGDSAMYLCASSLGLLSYEQYFGPGTRLTVT.

This clone was seen a few times. The V and J genes are TRBV29-1 and TRBJ1-1; D gene unclear. Germline V CDR1 and CDR2: SQVTM, ANQGSEA. There are 13 residues in the CDR3. Trimming pared 1 base from V and 4 bases from J, leaving 10 bases between. The CDR3 region is CSVEGRGSTEAFF. The CDR3 bases are TGCAGCGTTGAAGGTCGAGGGTCCACTGAAGCTTTCTTT.

V is TRBV29-1 and J is TRBJ1-1, with D possibly being TRBD1 (5 bases). CDR3 length: 12 residues. Trimming took off 6 bases at V and 7 bases at J, with 15 bases between the two ends. Germline CDR1 is SQVTM and CDR2 is ANQGSEA. CDR3 amino acids: CSVSPRALEAFF. The CDR3 bases are TGCAGCGTCAGCCCCAGGGCCCTTGAAGCTTTCTTT. The full variable domain, completed using reference TRBV29-1 and TRBJ1-1, is SAVISQKPSRDICQRGTSLTIQCQVDSQVTMMFWYRQQPGQSLTLIATANQGSEATYESGFVIDKFPISRPNLTFSTLTVSNMSPEDSSIYLCSVSPRALEAFFGQGTRLTVV.

This clone showed up just once. The genes are TRBV7-9 and TRBJ1-6, with 8 nucleotides matching TRBD1. Germline loops: CDR1 SEHNR, CDR2 FQNEAQ (reference sequence). The V segment lost 5 bases and the J segment 10 bases; nucleotides outside the gene matches: 7. This CDR3 region has 14 residues. CDR3 sequence (DNA): TGTGCCAGCAGCACAGGGGGTGCGGTGTCACCCCTCCACTTT. Its protein product is CASSTGGAVSPLHF. The full variable domain, with the rest looked up from reference TRBV7-9 and TRBJ1-6, is DTGVSQNPRHKITKRGQNVTFRCDPISEHNRLYWYRQTLGQGPEFLTYFQNEAQLEKSRLLSDRFSAERPKGSFSTLEIQRTEQGDSAMYLCASSTGGAVSPLHFGNGTRLTVT.

The chain couples TRBV5-4 to TRBJ2-1; perhaps TRBD1 as D (6 bases). V was pared by 1 base and J by 3 bases, with 14 bases between. In germline, CDR1 is SGHNT, CDR2 YYREEE (reference sequence). The CDR3 totals 16 residues. The CDR3 loop reads CASSLPGHSNYNEQFF. The CDR3 DNA reads as TGTGCCAGCAGCTTGCCGGGACACAGCAACTACAATGAGCAGTTCTTC.

The V call is TRBV11-2, the J call TRBJ2-2, with TRBD2 as a possible D gene (5 bases). CDR1 is SGHAT and CDR2 is FQNNGV in the germline V gene. The CDR3 totals 18 residues. V was pared by 0 bases and J by 0 bases, with 14 bases between. The CDR3, as DNA: TGTGCCAGCAGCTTAGACGGACTCCCACCGACGAACACCGGGGAGCTGTTTTTT. It is translated as CASSLDGLPPTNTGELFF.

The V call is TRBV4-3, the J call TRBJ1-5; a weak D match, TRBD1 (5 bases). V was pared by 0 bases and J by 3 bases, with 9 bases between. The V gene's germline CDR1 is LGHNA and CDR2 YSLEER. The CDR3 sequence is 15 residues long. CDR3 bases: TGCGCCAGCAGCCAAGATTGGGGCACCAATCAGCCCCAGCATTTT. Translated: CASSQDWGTNQPQHF.

The chain couples TRBV5-1 to TRBJ2-5; 12 positions agree with TRBD2. The germline gives CDR1 SGHRS, CDR2 YFSETQ. The length of the CDR3 is 15 residues. The trim removed 3 bases at V and 3 bases at J, leaving 3 bases unmatched. The DNA of the CDR3 is TGCGCCAGCAGCTGGAGGACTAGCGGGGAAGAGACCCAGTACTTC. Protein product: CASSWRTSGEETQYF.

A few counts support this clone. The chain uses TRBV7-2 and TRBJ2-2; D is perhaps TRBD1 (6 bases). V lost 5 bases, J lost 6 bases, and 19 bases lay in between. Germline V gives CDR1 SGHTA, CDR2 FQGNSA. The CDR3 is 16 residues long. The CDR3, as DNA: TGTGCCAGCAGCCTAAGCGTGTTTGGGGGCCCCGGGGAGCTGTTTTTT. Residues: CASSLSVFGGPGELFF.

The chain links TRBV5-4 to TRBJ1-3; D call uncertain. Looked up from germline, CDR1 is SGHNT and CDR2 is YYREEE (reference sequence). Trimming shortened V by 0 bases and J by 2 bases, and 6 bases separated the two germline ends. The CDR3 sequence is 14 residues long. The CDR3, as DNA: TGTGCCAGCAGCTTGGGTGCGACTGGAAACACCATATATTTT. Translated, it gives CASSLGATGNTIYF.

For this clone: Different DNA sequences within this sample yield the same CDR3. The chain links TRBV9 to TRBJ1-1; a possible D gene is TRBD1 (6 bases). Trimming took off 2 bases at V and 3 bases at J, with 8 bases between the two ends. Per germline, CDR1 SGDLS and CDR2 YYNGEE. The CDR3 is 13 amino acids. The DNA for the CDR3 is TGTGCCAGCAGCGTTGAGGGGGACACTGAAGCTTTCTTT. Encoded protein: CASSVEGDTEAFF. Supplemented by reference TRBV9 and TRBJ1-1, the full variable domain reads DSGVTQTPKHLITATGQRVTLRCSPRSGDLSVYWYQQSLDQGLQFLIQYYNGEERAKGNILERFSAQQFPDLHSELNLSSLELGDSALYFCASSVEGDTEAFFGQGTRLTVV.

This clone was observed a handful of times. This chain joins TRBV5-1 and TRBJ1-1; 8 nucleotides match TRBD1. The trim removed 3 bases at V and 4 bases at J, leaving 2 bases unmatched. The germline V gene has CDR1 SGHRS and CDR2 YFSETQ. The CDR3 is made up of 13 amino acids. CDR3 region: CASSSTGGTEAFF. The CDR3 region has the DNA TGCGCCAGCAGCTCTACAGGGGGCACTGAAGCTTTCTTT.

The chain recombines TRBV5-1 with TRBJ1-2; D perhaps matches TRBD1 (6 bases). The germline V gene has CDR1 SGHRS and CDR2 YFSETQ. This CDR3 contains 13 residues. With 6 bases removed from V and 4 bases from J, the gap between germline ends came to 13 bases. The DNA of the CDR3 is TGCGCCAGCACGGCAGGGGCTGGCTATGGCTACACCTTC. The encoded protein is CASTAGAGYGYTF.

The count of this clone is one. This rearrangement joins TRBV7-9 to TRBJ2-2, with D possibly being TRBD1 (6 bases). This CDR3 is built from 15 residues. V was shortened by 4 bases and J by 4 bases, with 13 bases between the two germline ends. Germline V gene data show CDR1 as SEHNR and CDR2 as FQNEAQ (reference sequence). This chain's CDR3 is CASSSSGTPTGELFF. The DNA for the CDR3 is TGTGCCAGCAGCTCCTCCGGGACACCCACCGGGGAGCTGTTTTTT.

The rearrangement joins TRBV7-2 to TRBJ2-3; D might be TRBD1 (5 bases). This CDR3 contains 14 residues. Trimming took 1 base from V and 7 from J, leaving 12 bases between them. The germline CDR1 and CDR2 sequences are SGHTA and FQGNSA. CDR3 amino acids: CASSLEQVPNTQYF. CDR3 in DNA: TGTGCCAGCAGCTTAGAACAGGTCCCTAATACGCAGTATTTT.

The chain couples TRBV7-9 to TRBJ1-2, with TRBD1 matching 8 bases. J lost 3 bases, V lost 5 bases, and 11 bases had no gene match. Germline-derived CDR1 and CDR2 are SEHNR and FQNEAQ (reference sequence). The CDR3 totals 16 residues. The DNA for the CDR3 is TGTGCCAGCAGCCGCGGACAGGGAACCATGGACTATGGCTACACCTTC. It codes for CASSRGQGTMDYGYTF. Together with reference TRBV7-9 and TRBJ1-2, the CDR3 gives the full variable domain: DTGVSQNPRHKITKRGQNVTFRCDPISEHNRLYWYRQTLGQGPEFLTYFQNEAQLEKSRLLSDRFSAERPKGSFSTLEIQRTEQGDSAMYLCASSRGQGTMDYGYTFGSGTRLTVV.

The chain couples TRBV29-1 to TRBJ1-1; D gene uncertain. V dropped 7 bases and J dropped 8 bases, with 14 bases sitting between them. The CDR3 covers 11 residues. Looked up from germline, CDR1 is SQVTM and CDR2 is ANQGSEA. Here the CDR3 reads CSANPLTEAFF. Here the CDR3 DNA reads TGCAGCGCCAACCCTCTGACAGAAGCTTTCTTT.